This TCR beta chain was recorded in a study of cytomegalovirus exposure and HLA in healthy donors. Overall study findings and caveats: Some V segments (TRBV6-2 and TRBV6-3 among them) were excluded as indistinguishable. V- and J-gene trimming of TCR beta was linked (in a later analysis) to a missense DCLRE1C variant. What TCR beta sequences reportedly achieved was accurate prediction of HLA-A and HLA-B alleles in most subjects.

As to this clone: Antigen unknown.

CDR1 and CDR2 from the germline V gene are LNHDA and SQIVND (reference sequence). Trimming shortened V by 7 bases and J by 2 bases, and 6 bases separated the two germline ends. CDR3 size: 11 residues. Primers included in the PCR were 60 Vbeta and 13 Jbeta primers. Data came from immunoSEQ multiplex PCR; TCRdb stores just in-frame clones and leaves some out. The sample totals about 130,000 clones. Sequenced input: PBMCs. The chain employs TRBV19 and TRBJ2-7; D is undetermined. The TCR sequence derives from a woman aged 60 to 75 in good health and CMV-seronegative. The CDR3 spells CASTGPYEQYF. Here the CDR3 DNA reads TGTGCCAGTACAGGCCCCTACGAGCAGTACTTC.